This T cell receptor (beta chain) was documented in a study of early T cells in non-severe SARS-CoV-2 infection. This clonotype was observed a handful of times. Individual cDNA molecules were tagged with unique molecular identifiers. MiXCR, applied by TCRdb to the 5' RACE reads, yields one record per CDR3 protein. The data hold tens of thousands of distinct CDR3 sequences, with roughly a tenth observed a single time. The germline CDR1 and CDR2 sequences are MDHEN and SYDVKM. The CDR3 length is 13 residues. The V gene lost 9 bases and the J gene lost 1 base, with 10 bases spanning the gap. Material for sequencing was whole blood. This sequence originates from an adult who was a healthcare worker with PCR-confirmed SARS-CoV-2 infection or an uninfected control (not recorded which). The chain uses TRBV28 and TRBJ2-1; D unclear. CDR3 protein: CASGPRSYNEQFF. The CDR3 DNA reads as TGTGCCAGTGGACCGAGATCCTACAATGAGCAGTTCTTC.